This entry features one T cell receptor beta chain sequence. Its antigen is as yet unknown. Deletions cut 6 bases from V and 0 bases from J, with 21 bases between. Germline CDR1 and CDR2: SNHLY and FYNNEI. The CDR3 runs 18 residues. The sample originates from a study of T cell repertoires in ileal Crohn's disease. Study information: About half of patients got postoperative therapy: 11 thiopurines, about 20 anti-TNF. Study-wide results and limits: Endoscopic recurrence occurred in every patient whose clonality exceeded 26.8%. High-frequency clones were more common in sorted CD8 than CD4 cells.

Libraries were prepared by immunoSEQ multiplex PCR; TCRdb keeps only in-frame clonotypes and omits some of them. This table has roughly 13,000 clones, roughly 85% appearing once. The chain carries TRBV2 and TRBJ2-1; a possible D gene is TRBD2 (6 bases). The sample was ileal tissue. The clonotype was recovered from an adult with Crohn's disease. CDR3 DNA: TGTGCCAGCAGGGATGGAGGGGCCGAGAGGAGCTCCTACAATGAGCAGTTCTTC. Translation gives CASRDGGAERSSYNEQFF.